This T cell receptor (beta chain) is drawn from a study of T-cell memory formation after mild COVID-19. The V gene's germline CDR1 is SGHRS and CDR2 YFSETQ. The trim removed 5 bases at V and 6 bases at J, leaving 7 bases unmatched. The CDR3 extends over 14 amino acids. Employing constant-segment primers, 5'RACE generated TCR alpha and TCR beta cDNA libraries bearing sample barcodes and UMIs. A single record per CDR3 protein comes from TCRdb applying MiXCR to the 5' RACE reads. The table records about 410,000 distinct CDR3 sequences, approximately 18% of them present only once. This clonotype came up a few times.

This TCR was sampled from a man aged 18 to 29 who had mild COVID-19 (a few samples of this study predate the infection). Cell type and time point are not known. Sequences were obtained from PBMCs or a T cell subset sorted from them (not recorded which). The J gene is TRBJ2-3, the V gene TRBV5-1; 9 bases match TRBD2. The CDR3: CASRYGTSMDTQYF. CDR3 in DNA: TGCGCCAGCAGATATGGGACTAGCATGGATACGCAGTATTTT.